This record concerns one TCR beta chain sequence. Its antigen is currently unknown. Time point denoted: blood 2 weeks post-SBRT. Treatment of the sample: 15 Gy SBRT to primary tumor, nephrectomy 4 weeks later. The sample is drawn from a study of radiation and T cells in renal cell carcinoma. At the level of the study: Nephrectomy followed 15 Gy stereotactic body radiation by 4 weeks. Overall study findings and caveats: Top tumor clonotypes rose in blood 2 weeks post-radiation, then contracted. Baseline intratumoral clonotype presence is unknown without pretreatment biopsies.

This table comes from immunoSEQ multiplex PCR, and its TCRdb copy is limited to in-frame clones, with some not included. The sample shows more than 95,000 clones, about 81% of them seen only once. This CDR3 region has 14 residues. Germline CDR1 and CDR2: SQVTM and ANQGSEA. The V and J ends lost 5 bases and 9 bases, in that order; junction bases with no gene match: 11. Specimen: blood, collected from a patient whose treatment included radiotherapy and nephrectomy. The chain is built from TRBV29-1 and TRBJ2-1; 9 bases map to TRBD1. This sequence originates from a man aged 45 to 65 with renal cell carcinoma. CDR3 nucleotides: TGCAGCGTTACAACCGGGACAGGGTCCGTTGAGCAGTTCTTC. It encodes CSVTTGTGSVEQFF.